The 4 T cell receptor beta chains listed next were all sequenced from one sample in a study of metastatic and nonmetastatic thyroid tumors. Through MiXCR, TCRdb re-clonotyped the PCR reads. Here the sample spans 20,000 or so clones, more than 20% being singletons. Every patient was untreated before thyroid surgery. The specimen sequenced was blood. The receptors were sampled from a male donor with papillary thyroid cancer or a benign thyroid nodule (not recorded which). Some clones in this sample may be carry-over from other donors' samples.

CDR3: CASRRGTQAEAFF. In nucleotides, the CDR3 is TGCGCCAGCAGAAGGGGTACCCAGGCTGAAGCTTTCTTT. V is TRBV5-1 and J is TRBJ1-1; a possible D gene is TRBD1 (5 bases). The CDR3 consists of 13 residues. V lost 5 bases and J lost 6, with 14 bases in between. Germline V lookup: CDR1 SGHRS, CDR2 YFSETQ.

The table lists this clone with many counts. The chain recombines TRBV20-1 with TRBJ2-7, with 10 bases that match TRBD2. The CDR3 contains 14 residues. V was pared by 5 bases and J by 2 bases, with 6 bases of the junction left unmatched. The germline V gene has CDR1 DFQATT and CDR2 SNEGSKA (reference sequence). The CDR3 here is CSADGTSETYEQYF. CDR3 DNA sequence: TGCAGTGCTGACGGGACTAGCGAAACCTACGAGCAGTACTTC.

This clone has a handful of counts. Relative to the germline gene, one junction end is altered; a read error may explain this. This rearrangement joins TRBV28 to TRBJ2-2; maybe TRBD1 (8 bases). This CDR3 contains 14 residues. The germline V gene encodes CDR1 MDHEN and CDR2 SYDVKM. CDR3 nucleotides: TGTGCCAGCAGTTCCTACAGGGGGAGGCGGGAGCTTTTTTTT. Translated, it gives CASSSYRGRRELFF. Full variable domain (rest looked up from reference TRBV28 and TRBJ2-2): DVKVTQSSRYLVKRTGEKVFLECVQDMDHENMFWYRQDPGLGLRLIYFSYDVKMKEKGDIPEGYSVSREKKERFSLILESASTNQTSMYLCASSSYRGRRELFFGEGSRLTVL.

This clone was counted many times. The chain joins TRBV2 to TRBJ2-3; TRBD2 aligns across 12 bases. The CDR3 totals 15 residues. Per germline, CDR1 SNHLY and CDR2 FYNNEI. The V gene end was trimmed by 8 bases and the J gene end by 5 bases; junction bases not matched to a gene: 8. This CDR3 reads CASDLAGGAGDTQYF. For the CDR3, the DNA is TGTGCCAGCGATCTAGCGGGAGGGGCGGGAGATACGCAGTATTTT.